These 27 T cell receptor beta chains originate from one sample sequenced in a study of shared clonotypes between healthy human individuals. The protocol was immunoSEQ multiplex PCR, while the TCRdb copy is restricted to in-frame clones and leaves out a portion. The sample has 2 million to 2.5 million clones; almost 96% are singletons. Sequencing was performed on naive CD4+ T cells sorted from blood. Subset described: CD45RA+ positively selected. The receptors here all came from a young man in good health.

Regarding this clone: Within the sample, other DNA sequences also encode this same CDR3. The chain recombines TRBV9 with TRBJ2-7; D is ambiguous. There are 14 residues in the CDR3. Trimming left V 0 bases short and J 1 base short, with 8 bases between. CDR1 and CDR2 (germline): SGDLS, YYNGEE. CDR3 DNA sequence: TGTGCCAGCAGCGTAGATCTGGGGTCCTACGAGCAGTACTTC. Residues: CASSVDLGSYEQYF.

This chain links TRBV6-1 with TRBJ1-5, with D tentatively TRBD1 (5 bases). Trimming shortened V by 7 bases and J by 7 bases, and 17 bases separated the two germline ends. CDR3 length: 14 amino acids. CDR1 is MNHNS, CDR2 SASEGT, per germline. This chain's CDR3 is CASTPTVLGQPQHF. The DNA for the CDR3 is TGTGCCAGCACCCCGACAGTCTTAGGGCAGCCCCAGCATTTT.

For this clone: The identical CDR3 is also encoded by other nucleotide sequences in the sample. CDR3 nucleotides: TGTGCCAGCAGAGGACAGGGAAATACCGGGGAGCTGTTTTTT. Its protein product is CASRGQGNTGELFF. V usage is TRBV28 and J usage is TRBJ2-2, with 8 bases matching TRBD1. The CDR3 contains 14 residues. Germline V lookup: CDR1 MDHEN, CDR2 SYDVKM. Trimming at V came to 6 bases and at J to 5 bases, leaving 5 bases not matched to a gene.

This chain connects TRBV6-5 to TRBJ1-1; 8 bases align to TRBD1. Germline-derived CDR1 and CDR2 are MNHEY and SVGAGI. This CDR3 contains 15 residues. Unmatched junction bases numbered 6, after V lost 2 bases and J lost 4 bases. CDR3 in DNA: TGTGCCAGCAGTTACGAGGGCAGGGGGCTCACTGAAGCTTTCTTT. It encodes CASSYEGRGLTEAFF.

This chain links TRBV10-3 with TRBJ2-7, with TRBD1 matching over 8 bases. Trimming cost V 6 bases and J 6 bases; bases outside gene matches: 13. The germline V gene encodes CDR1 ENHRY and CDR2 SYGVKD. The CDR3 is 15 amino acids. The CDR3 spells CAIRGTGGLVGEQYF. DNA of the CDR3: TGTGCCATCAGGGGGACAGGCGGATTAGTAGGCGAGCAGTACTTC.

As for this clone: Different DNA sequences within this sample yield the same CDR3. V is TRBV5-1 and J is TRBJ2-2, with D perhaps matching TRBD2 (5 bases). V was cut by 0 bases and J by 2 bases, with 11 bases left in between. From germline, CDR1 is SGHRS and CDR2 YFSETQ. This CDR3 contains 16 residues. For the CDR3, the DNA is TGCGCCAGCAGCTTGGCCGGGCGGACTAACACCGGGGAGCTGTTTTTT. The encoded protein is CASSLAGRTNTGELFF.

The chain combines TRBV5-1 with TRBJ1-1; TRBD1 aligns across 7 bases. Germline V lookup: CDR1 SGHRS, CDR2 YFSETQ. V was pared by 4 bases and J by 3 bases, with 9 bases of the junction left unmatched. The CDR3 spans 15 residues. In DNA form, the CDR3 reads TGCGCCAGCAGCCGGGGAGGGGGCGCAGACACTGAAGCTTTCTTT. Its protein product is CASSRGGGADTEAFF.

In regard to this clone: Other DNA sequences from this sample encode an identical CDR3 as well. The chain couples TRBV7-2 to TRBJ2-3, with a tentative D call TRBD2 (5 bases). CDR1 is SGHTA and CDR2 is FQGNSA in the germline V gene. V dropped 5 bases and J dropped 3 bases, with 12 bases sitting between them. The CDR3 runs to 14 residues. The CDR3 nucleotides read TGTGCCAGCAGCCCTCGTACGGGAACAGATACGCAGTATTTT. This codes for CASSPRTGTDTQYF.

The gene calls are TRBV18 and TRBJ1-1; 8 bases agree with TRBD1. V lost 1 base and J lost 1; bases outside the gene matches: 8. The CDR3 contains 17 residues. CDR1 is KGHSH, CDR2 LQKENI, per germline. In DNA, the CDR3 is TGTGCCAGCTCACCACTTGATCCCGGGACAGGGAACACTGAAGCTTTCTTT. Protein sequence: CASSPLDPGTGNTEAFF.

V usage is TRBV18 and J usage is TRBJ1-5; D unclear. Germline values: CDR1 KGHSH, CDR2 LQKENI. Trimming shortened V by 6 bases and J by 7 bases, and 13 bases separated the two germline ends. This CDR3 is 13 amino acids long. The CDR3 DNA reads TGTGCCAGCTCGTGGAGTGAGTCCCAGCCCCAGCATTTT. Translating gives CASSWSESQPQHF. Looking up the rest from reference TRBV18 and TRBJ1-5 gives the full variable domain: NAGVMQNPRHLVRRRGQEARLRCSPMKGHSHVYWYRQLPEEGLKFMVYLQKENIIDESGMPKERFSAEFPKEGPSILRIQQVVRGDSAAYFCASSWSESQPQHFGDGTRLSIL.

This clone was detected only a few times. This sequence joins TRBV6-5 and TRBJ1-6; TRBD1 aligns across 7 bases. Germline V gene lookup returns CDR1 MNHEY and CDR2 SVGAGI. The CDR3 sequence is 14 residues long. The junction had 4 bases not matched to a gene; V was cut back by 2 bases and J by 9 bases. CDR3 DNA sequence: TGTGCCAGCAGTTACGGAGGGGGCGCTTCACCCCTCCACTTT. Translation gives CASSYGGGASPLHF.

The table lists this clone with a few counts. The chain uses TRBV2 and TRBJ1-5; the D gene is possibly TRBD1 (5 bases). Trimming stripped 3 bases from V and 7 bases from J, with 10 bases between. Germline lookup yields CDR1 SNHLY and CDR2 FYNNEI. This CDR3 has 13 residues. The CDR3 spells CASSEERDQPQHF. The CDR3 DNA follows: TGTGCCAGCAGTGAGGAAAGGGACCAGCCCCAGCATTTT.

This sequence joins TRBV6-1 and TRBJ2-5, with a weak D call TRBD1 (5 bases). V shed 6 bases and J shed 4 bases, with 9 bases lying between them. Germline V gene data show CDR1 as MNHNS and CDR2 as SASEGT. The CDR3 has 12 residues. CDR3 loop: CASSQGSETQYF. CDR3 coding DNA: TGTGCCAGCAGCCAGGGTTCAGAGACCCAGTACTTC.

This chain links TRBV29-1 with TRBJ1-1, with TRBD1 identical over 7 bases. The CDR3 contains 13 residues. Trimming cost V 7 bases and J 4 bases; bases outside gene matches: 9. Germline V gene data show CDR1 as SQVTM and CDR2 as ANQGSEA. The CDR3 region has the DNA TGCAGCGGAGCCCAGGGGGAGGGCACTGAAGCTTTCTTT. Encoded protein: CSGAQGEGTEAFF.

The rearrangement uses TRBV10-3 and TRBJ2-3; unclear D gene. The V end was cut by 3 bases, the J end by 0 bases, with 10 bases between. Looked up from germline, CDR1 is ENHRY and CDR2 is SYGVKD. This CDR3 comprises 15 residues. The CDR3 DNA is TGTGCCATCAGTGACCCGCGGCCTAGCACAGATACGCAGTATTTT. This codes for CAISDPRPSTDTQYF.

With regard to this clone: Other DNA sequences within the sample encode an identical CDR3. This chain joins TRBV7-2 and TRBJ2-1; no clear D. CDR1 SGHTA and CDR2 FQGNSA come from the germline V gene. V lost 3 bases, J lost 3 bases, and 9 bases lay in between. The length of the CDR3 is 14 residues. DNA of the CDR3: TGTGCCAGCAGCTTTCGCGGTAGCTACAATGAGCAGTTCTTC. Translating it yields CASSFRGSYNEQFF.

The chain is built from TRBV5-1 and TRBJ2-1; D is perhaps TRBD1 (7 bases). Germline assignment: CDR1 SGHRS and CDR2 YFSETQ. The CDR3 is made up of 13 amino acids. Between the trimmed V and J ends, which lost 6 bases and 7 bases, there was a span of 14 bases. CDR3 sequence (DNA): TGCGCCAGCAAGGAGGGGGCGCCGAATGAGCAGTTCTTC. Translation: CASKEGAPNEQFF.

The gene calls are TRBV5-4 and TRBJ2-4, with a possible D match to TRBD1 (6 bases). Trimming took off 0 bases at V and 1 base at J, with 11 bases between the two ends. The CDR3 is 16 residues long. Germline lookup yields CDR1 SGHNT and CDR2 YYREEE (reference sequence). CDR3 in DNA: TGTGCCAGCAGCTTGGAAGCAGGGGTGGCCAAAAACATTCAGTACTTC. Translation gives CASSLEAGVAKNIQYF.

V and J are TRBV28 and TRBJ2-5; D gene unclear. The CDR3 contains 13 residues. CDR1 and CDR2 (germline): MDHEN, SYDVKM. Trimming took 6 bases from V and 2 from J, leaving 10 bases between them. CDR3 in amino acids: CASRSRIQETQYF. The CDR3, as DNA: TGTGCCAGCAGGTCAAGAATTCAAGAGACCCAGTACTTC.

The chain is built from TRBV21-1 and TRBJ1-1. TRBV21-1 counts as a pseudogene. This CDR3 is built from 14 residues. The CDR3 region is CASSKVSKNTEAFF. The CDR3 DNA is TGTGCCAGCAGCAAAGTTTCGAAAAACACTGAAGCTTTCTTT.

The chain uses TRBV19 and TRBJ2-7; 11 bases agree with TRBD2. The germline V gene encodes CDR1 LNHDA and CDR2 SQIVND (reference sequence). The CDR3 totals 15 residues. V trimming: 4 bases; J trimming: 0 bases; junction bases outside the gene matches: 2. The CDR3 nucleotides read TGTGCCAGTAGTACGACTAGCGGGACCTCCTACGAGCAGTACTTC. It is translated as CASSTTSGTSYEQYF.

The table lists this clone with a count of one. This chain links TRBV10-3 with TRBJ2-7, with 9 bases aligning to TRBD1. The V segment lost 6 bases and the J segment 2 bases; nucleotides outside the gene matches: 2. CDR1 is ENHRY, CDR2 SYGVKD, per germline. The CDR3 contains 13 residues. The CDR3 DNA reads as TGTGCCATCAGGGGGACAGGGCCCTACGAGCAGTACTTC. Translated, it gives CAIRGTGPYEQYF.

V gene TRBV7-9 combines with J gene TRBJ1-2; 7 bases align to TRBD1. With 1 base clipped from V and 7 bases from J, the junction kept 12 bases outside the gene matches. This CDR3 has 16 residues. Germline CDR1 reads SEHNR; CDR2 reads FQNEAQ (reference sequence). Here the CDR3 DNA reads TGTGCCAGCAGCTTAGGTGGGACAGCCGGGTATGGTGGCTACACCTTC. Amino acid sequence: CASSLGGTAGYGGYTF.

J is TRBJ1-3 and V is TRBV19; 7 positions agree with TRBD1. Germline CDR1 is LNHDA and CDR2 is SQIVND (reference sequence). This CDR3 has 17 residues. V gave up 6 bases and J gave up 2 bases; unmatched junction bases: 13. Here the CDR3 reads CASSPIGTGQTGNTIYF. CDR3 coding DNA: TGTGCCAGTAGCCCCATAGGGACGGGACAGACTGGAAACACCATATATTTT.

The gene calls are TRBV2 and TRBJ2-3; D gene uncertain. V was shortened by 4 bases and J by 3 bases, with 11 bases between the two germline ends. Germline V gene data show CDR1 as SNHLY and CDR2 as FYNNEI. CDR3 size: 14 residues. The chain's CDR3 is CASSVWKGTDTQYF. The CDR3 DNA follows: TGTGCCAGCAGTGTTTGGAAGGGAACAGATACGCAGTATTTT.

The chain couples TRBV28 to TRBJ1-4; D not certain. The CDR3 length is 12 residues. The germline CDR1 and CDR2 sequences are MDHEN and SYDVKM. V lost 6 bases and J 4 bases, leaving 6 bases between the germline ends. CDR3 protein: CASRWGNEKLFF. CDR3 DNA sequence: TGTGCCAGCAGATGGGGTAATGAAAAACTGTTTTTT. Drawing the rest from reference TRBV28 and TRBJ1-4, the complete variable domain is DVKVTQSSRYLVKRTGEKVFLECVQDMDHENMFWYRQDPGLGLRLIYFSYDVKMKEKGDIPEGYSVSREKKERFSLILESASTNQTSMYLCASRWGNEKLFFGSGTQLSVL.

J is TRBJ2-3 and V is TRBV7-9; 10 bases match TRBD1. The V segment lost 4 bases and the J segment 4 bases; nucleotides outside the gene matches: 8. Germline V lookup: CDR1 SEHNR, CDR2 FQNEAQ (reference sequence). The CDR3 is 16 residues long. CDR3: CASSSSGTGVADTQYF. The CDR3 DNA follows: TGTGCCAGCAGCTCATCCGGGACAGGGGTCGCAGATACGCAGTATTTT.